This T cell receptor (beta chain) was obtained from a study of blood T cell repertoires in COVID-19. Overall study: Samples came from the United States, Italy and Spain, spanning acute and convalescent COVID-19. PBMCs, B-cell-depleted T cells, or T cells were the source of the cDNA or gDNA that made up the material.

Per the original methods: Estimation of nucleated cell counts was performed using reference gene primer amplification. Clones were read by immunoSEQ multiplex PCR, and TCRdb kept only the in-frame ones, dropping some. Clonal size and the V and J genes are those of that table, whereas D and trimming came from the DNA. The sample carries just over 85,000 clones, 80% to 90% recorded once. Sequencing was done on a sample of peripheral blood. This sequence originates from a man aged 45-60 years with acute or convalescent COVID-19.

CDR3 sequence reads: CASSQRMGESEAFF. The CDR3 nucleotides are TGTGCCAGCAGCCAACGTATGGGCGAATCTGAAGCTTTCTTT. The chain joins TRBV4-2 to TRBJ1-1; the D is unclear. This CDR3 contains 14 residues. CDR1 is LGHNA, CDR2 YNFKEQ, per germline. The ends were cut back, 2 bases at V and 6 bases at J, with 13 bases in the middle.